The 27 T cell receptor beta chains listed next were all sequenced from one sample in a study of T cell repertoires in cytomegalovirus infection. One entry per CDR3 protein, called by TCRdb with MiXCR from the reads. The repertoire holds roughly 500,000 distinct CDR3 sequences, with about 33% as singletons. Antigen specificity for these receptors is unknown. Material: cultured PBMCs, obtained from culture after CMV antigen stimulation. The receptor source for this set is a human donor in good health (CMV status not recorded). Some clones in this sample may be carry-over from other donors' samples.

Only a few counts were recorded for this clonotype. The chain uses TRBV7-9 and TRBJ2-1; D gene ambiguous. This CDR3 contains 13 residues. V lost 1 base, J lost 12 bases, and 13 bases lay in between. In germline, CDR1 is SEHNR, CDR2 FQNEAQ (reference sequence). For the CDR3, the DNA is TGTGCCAGCAGCTTAGAGGTCTCCTGGGGGCAGTTCTTC. Translating it yields CASSLEVSWGQFF.

This clonotype was picked up a small number of times. The chain uses TRBV11-2 and TRBJ2-1, with D tentatively TRBD1 or TRBD2 (5 bases each). The CDR3 covers 19 residues. V lost 5 bases, J lost 0 bases, and 23 bases lay in between. Looked up from germline, CDR1 is SGHAT and CDR2 is FQNNGV. CDR3 DNA: TGTGCCAGCAGCACTCGGGACCTTTCATCCCTCAGCTCCTACAATGAGCAGTTCTTC. Translated, it gives CASSTRDLSSLSSYNEQFF.

This clonotype has just one count. The V gene is TRBV20-1, the J gene TRBJ2-7; D is ambiguous. Looked up from germline, CDR1 is DFQATT and CDR2 is SNEGSKA (reference sequence). The CDR3 is 11 residues long. Trimming took off 6 bases at V and 2 bases at J, with 8 bases between the two ends. The DNA for the CDR3 is TGCAGTGCCGCCACCGCCTACGAGCAGTACTTC. Protein: CSAATAYEQYF.

This clonotype was recorded many times. This chain connects TRBV7-2 to TRBJ2-1, with D possibly being TRBD2 (5 bases). The V end lost 5 bases, the J end lost 1 base, and 15 bases lay between the germline ends. The CDR3 is made up of 16 amino acids. CDR1 is SGHTA and CDR2 is FQGNSA in the germline V gene. This chain's CDR3 is CASSPAGGRSYNEQFF. CDR3 sequence (DNA): TGTGCCAGCAGCCCAGCAGGAGGTAGATCCTACAATGAGCAGTTCTTC.

The gene calls are TRBV4-1 and TRBJ1-4; D not resolved. Between the trimmed V and J ends, which lost 1 base and 8 bases, there was a span of 5 bases. Germline CDR1 reads MGHRA; CDR2 reads YSYEKL. The CDR3 loop spans 12 amino acids. The CDR3 DNA reads as TGCGCCAGCAGCCAAGTCGGAGAAAAACTGTTTTTT. Translating gives CASSQVGEKLFF.

This clonotype was counted at least ten times. The chain has TRBV27 and TRBJ2-3, with a tentative D call TRBD2 (6 bases). The CDR3 is made up of 13 amino acids. Trimming stripped 6 bases from V and 0 bases from J, with 7 bases between. Germline V gene sequence: CDR1 MNHEY, CDR2 SMNVEV (reference sequence). The DNA for the CDR3 is TGTGCCAGCAGAGGGACTAGCACAGATACGCAGTATTTT. Residues: CASRGTSTDTQYF.

The chain couples TRBV7-2 to TRBJ2-1; tentatively, D is TRBD1 (9 bases). The CDR3 is 16 amino acids. Germline assignment: CDR1 SGHTA and CDR2 FQGNSA. Trimming pared 7 bases from V and 7 bases from J, leaving 23 bases between. The CDR3 nucleotides are TGTGCCAGCACCCAGCGGGGGACAGGGATAAATAATGAGCAGTTCTTC. Translating it yields CASTQRGTGINNEQFF.

This clonotype was recorded a few times. The chain recombines TRBV7-2 with TRBJ2-1; D unclear. Trimming took 5 bases from V and 4 from J, leaving 9 bases between them. The CDR3 spans 13 residues. Germline CDR1 reads SGHTA; CDR2 reads FQGNSA. In nucleotides, the CDR3 is TGTGCCAGCAGCCGAAATATGTACAATGAGCAGTTCTTC. Translating gives CASSRNMYNEQFF.

At least ten counts were recorded for this clonotype. The J gene is TRBJ2-2, the V gene TRBV12-3 or TRBV12-4, with TRBD1 identical over 7 bases. V trimming: 2 bases; J trimming: 3 bases; junction bases outside the gene matches: 18. This CDR3 is built from 20 residues. The CDR3 region has the DNA TGTGCCAGCAGTTTAAGTTTCGGCGGAGAGGGGACAGCTCACACCGGGGAGCTGTTTTTT. Its translation is CASSLSFGGEGTAHTGELFF.

J is TRBJ2-7 and V is TRBV7-6, with 9 bases matching TRBD2. The V segment lost 1 base and the J segment 3 bases; nucleotides outside the gene matches: 7. CDR3 length equals 16 residues. Looked up from germline, CDR1 is SGHVS and CDR2 is FNYEAQ. CDR3 sequence: CASSLGQAGGLYEQYF. CDR3 DNA: TGTGCCAGCAGCTTAGGCCAAGCGGGAGGCCTCTACGAGCAGTACTTC.

The chain couples TRBV4-3 to TRBJ2-2; 14 bases align to TRBD2. Germline V gives CDR1 LGHNA, CDR2 YSLEER. V lost 4 bases and J lost 7; bases outside the gene matches: 8. This CDR3 contains 17 residues. CDR3 loop: CASSLGLAGGRGGELFF. The CDR3 DNA is TGCGCCAGCAGCCTCGGACTAGCGGGAGGCCGGGGCGGGGAGCTGTTTTTT.

In DNA, the CDR3 is TGTGCCATCAAGGGGGAGAGGTGGCAGCCCCAGCATTTT. Translating it yields CAIKGERWQPQHF. This chain joins TRBV10-3 and TRBJ1-5; perhaps TRBD1 as D (6 bases). The germline V gene encodes CDR1 ENHRY and CDR2 SYGVKD. The CDR3 has 13 residues. The V gene lost 7 bases and the J gene lost 7 bases, with 14 bases spanning the gap.

The genes are TRBV18 and TRBJ2-5; D gene unclear. The CDR3 covers 15 residues. Germline V gene sequence: CDR1 KGHSH, CDR2 LQKENI. Deletions cut 3 bases from V and 0 bases from J, with 11 bases between. CDR3 region: CASSPGLEYQETQYF. The CDR3 DNA sequence: TGTGCCAGCTCACCCGGCTTGGAGTACCAAGAGACCCAGTACTTC.

The CDR3 region has the DNA TGTGCCAGCAGCTTACGAAGGACCACTGAAGCTTTCTTT. This codes for CASSLRRTTEAFF. The chain employs TRBV7-9 and TRBJ1-1, with no clear D. Germline V lookup: CDR1 SEHNR, CDR2 FQNEAQ (reference sequence). The CDR3 has 13 residues. Trimming left V 2 bases short and J 4 bases short, with 8 bases between.

This clonotype was counted only a few times. This chain joins TRBV28 and TRBJ2-1; D may be TRBD2 (8 bases). CDR3 length: 16 residues. The germline V gene encodes CDR1 MDHEN and CDR2 SYDVKM. The germline V and J ends were trimmed by 3 bases and 6 bases, with 18 bases remaining between them. The CDR3 protein is CASSFPGRGLRNEQFF. In DNA form, the CDR3 reads TGTGCCAGCAGTTTCCCCGGGAGGGGGCTACGCAATGAGCAGTTCTTC.

The chain carries TRBV28 and TRBJ1-5; TRBD1 might be the D (6 bases). The CDR3 loop spans 12 amino acids. CDR1 and CDR2 (germline): MDHEN, SYDVKM. V lost 8 bases to trimming and J lost 6 bases, with 11 bases between them. CDR3 sequence reads: CASGTMSQPQHF. The CDR3 nucleotides are TGTGCCAGCGGGACAATGAGTCAGCCCCAGCATTTT.

This clonotype was counted between two and nine times. This sequence joins TRBV7-6 and TRBJ2-5, with 16 bases matching TRBD2. Trimming removed 5 bases from V and 5 bases from J; junction bases left unmatched: 14. The CDR3 consists of 19 residues. CDR1 is SGHVS, CDR2 FNYEAQ, per germline. Here the CDR3 reads CASSPPGTSGRVTRETQYF. CDR3 bases: TGTGCCAGCAGCCCACCCGGGACTAGCGGGAGGGTCACCAGGGAGACCCAGTACTTC.

This clonotype came up a few times. This chain connects TRBV10-3 to TRBJ2-1, with TRBD2 identical over 8 bases. Looked up from germline, CDR1 is ENHRY and CDR2 is SYGVKD. CDR3 length equals 15 residues. Germline trimming cut 8 bases from V and 7 bases from J; bases unmatched to any gene: 13. The CDR3: CAIRRTGTRNNEQFF. The CDR3 region has the DNA TGTGCCATCCGCAGGACCGGGACTAGAAATAATGAGCAGTTCTTC.

This chain joins TRBV20-1 and TRBJ2-3, with 10 bases lining up with TRBD2. The length of the CDR3 is 15 residues. Germline V gene sequence: CDR1 DFQATT, CDR2 SNEGSKA (reference sequence). Trimming cost V 6 bases and J 0 bases; bases outside gene matches: 6. The CDR3 protein is CSANPSGRSTDTQYF. The CDR3 DNA reads as TGCAGTGCCAACCCTAGCGGGAGAAGCACAGATACGCAGTATTTT.

This clonotype was picked up a small number of times. This chain connects TRBV20-1 to TRBJ1-3; D might be TRBD1 (5 bases). Deletions cut 5 bases from V and 4 bases from J, with 15 bases between. CDR1 and CDR2 (germline): DFQATT, SNEGSKA (reference sequence). CDR3 length: 14 residues. CDR3 amino acids: CSALTWGEGNTIYF. CDR3 coding DNA: TGCAGTGCTTTAACTTGGGGGGAAGGAAACACCATATATTTT.

This clonotype was recorded once. The chain links TRBV4-1 to TRBJ2-1; D might be TRBD2 (6 bases). V shed 2 bases and J shed 2 bases, with 13 bases lying between them. Germline V gene data show CDR1 as MGHRA and CDR2 as YSYEKL. The CDR3 is 16 amino acids. The CDR3 sequence: CASSQLISGAYNEQFF. The CDR3 DNA sequence: TGCGCCAGCAGCCAATTGATTAGCGGAGCCTACAATGAGCAGTTCTTC.

The chain recombines TRBV10-3 with TRBJ1-1; no clear D. Trimming cost V 4 bases and J 2 bases, with 14 bases left between them. The CDR3 extends over 15 amino acids. In germline, CDR1 is ENHRY, CDR2 SYGVKD. The CDR3 reads CAISGHSVTNTEAFF. The CDR3 DNA reads TGTGCCATCAGTGGACACAGCGTCACCAACACTGAAGCTTTCTTT.

In its sample, this clonotype was seen a few times. V and J are TRBV12-3 or TRBV12-4 and TRBJ1-4, with 9 positions matching TRBD1. V shed 6 bases and J 8 bases; nucleotides not matched to a gene: 7. The CDR3 covers 14 residues. The CDR3: CASRGGQGWEKLFF. For the CDR3, the DNA is TGTGCCAGCAGGGGGGGACAGGGATGGGAAAAACTGTTTTTT.

This clonotype has just a few counts. The chain links TRBV12-3 or TRBV12-4 to TRBJ2-1, with 8 bases identical to TRBD2. The CDR3 is 15 residues long. V shed 5 bases, J shed 3 bases, and the junction held 6 bases outside the gene matches. The CDR3, as DNA: TGTGCCAGCAGTCCCCAGCGGGAGAACTACAATGAGCAGTTCTTC. Encoded protein: CASSPQRENYNEQFF.

This clonotype came up a few times. This chain connects TRBV30 to TRBJ1-6; D remains unclear. The germline V gene encodes CDR1 GTSNPN and CDR2 SVGIG (reference sequence). The CDR3 contains 16 residues. V was clipped by 0 bases and J by 2 bases, with 11 bases between them. In nucleotides, the CDR3 is TGTGCCTGGAGTGTCCCATGGAGCACCTATAATTCACCCCTCCACTTT. Its translation: CAWSVPWSTYNSPLHF.

The sample holds a few counts of this clonotype. The CDR3 bases are TGTGCTAGTGGCACGTGGACAGGGATTGAAAAACTGTTTTTT. It translates to CASGTWTGIEKLFF. The chain couples TRBV12-5 to TRBJ1-4, with 8 bases matching TRBD1. J gave up 7 bases and V 6 bases, and 7 bases lay outside the gene matches. The CDR3 extends over 14 amino acids. From germline, CDR1 is LGHNT and CDR2 FRNRAP.

The chain uses TRBV7-9 and TRBJ1-3; the match to TRBD1 covers 7 bases. The CDR3 has 15 amino acids. Looked up from germline, CDR1 is SEHNR and CDR2 is FQNEAQ (reference sequence). V dropped 5 bases and J dropped 0; count of bases not matched to a gene: 4. The CDR3 nucleotides are TGTGCCAGCAGCGCGACAGGGACCTCTGGAAACACCATATATTTT. Translation: CASSATGTSGNTIYF.